One and the same sample provided the 7 T cell receptor beta chains below, sequenced in a study of CD8 T cells in ankylosing spondylitis. TCRdb called the 5' RACE reads again in MiXCR, with one record for every CDR3 protein. The sample lists a few hundred thousand distinct CDR3 sequences; roughly 20% were seen once. Sequenced sample: blood, either unsorted or a sorted T cell fraction (not recorded which). Every receptor here comes from a female donor with ankylosing spondylitis or in good health (not recorded which).

V usage is TRBV24-1 and J usage is TRBJ2-3; D might be TRBD2 (7 bases). The CDR3 has 15 residues. Trimming removed 9 bases from V and 5 bases from J, with 20 bases in between. CDR1 and CDR2 from the germline V gene are KGHDR and SFDVKD. CDR3 sequence: CATPLWRGGGDTQYF. CDR3 DNA sequence: TGTGCCACCCCTTTGTGGAGGGGGGGAGGAGATACGCAGTATTTT.

The rearrangement joins TRBV5-1 to TRBJ1-2, with a possible D match to TRBD1 (5 bases). Germline loops: CDR1 SGHRS, CDR2 YFSETQ. Trimming took 0 bases from V and 3 from J, leaving 9 bases between them. The CDR3 is made up of 14 amino acids. CDR3 coding DNA: TGCGCCAGCAGCTTGGAGGGCAGGGACTATGGCTACACCTTC. Translation gives CASSLEGRDYGYTF.

This clonotype was counted between two and nine times. The chain couples TRBV7-8 to TRBJ2-5; 10 nucleotides line up with TRBD2. The germline gives CDR1 SGHVS, CDR2 FQNEAQ. J lost 3 bases, V lost 5 bases, and 15 bases had no gene match. This CDR3 comprises 18 residues. The CDR3, as DNA: TGTGCCAGCAGCATACCGACTAGCGGGCTAAGGAGGGAAGAGACCCAGTACTTC. This translates into CASSIPTSGLRREETQYF.

V is TRBV5-5 and J is TRBJ2-2; TRBD2 matches 9 bases. CDR1 is SGHKS and CDR2 is YYEKEE in the germline V gene (reference sequence). After removal of 0 bases from V and 2 bases from J, the junction contained 2 bases not matched to a gene. The CDR3 totals 16 residues. The CDR3 here is CASSLVLAGNTGELFF. CDR3 bases: TGTGCCAGCAGCTTGGTGCTAGCGGGAAACACCGGGGAGCTGTTTTTT.

The rearrangement uses TRBV20-1 and TRBJ2-7, with D unclear. Germline CDR1 reads DFQATT; CDR2 reads SNEGSKA (reference sequence). This CDR3 spans 12 amino acids. The germline V and J ends were trimmed by 3 bases and 3 bases, with 9 bases remaining between them. CDR3 amino acids: CSARVRGYEQYF. As DNA, the CDR3 is TGCAGTGCTAGGGTGAGAGGCTACGAGCAGTACTTC.

The gene calls are TRBV5-1 and TRBJ2-2; D is unresolved. Trimming removed 4 bases from V and 1 base from J, with 8 bases in between. Germline V CDR1 and CDR2: SGHRS, YFSETQ. This CDR3 comprises 14 residues. CDR3 region: CASSGAGNTGELFF. The DNA of the CDR3 is TGCGCCAGCAGCGGTGCCGGGAACACCGGGGAGCTGTTTTTT.

In this sample, this clonotype turned up many times. The gene calls are TRBV29-1 and TRBJ2-5; no firm D call. The V and J ends lost 2 bases and 5 bases respectively, with 12 bases between them. This CDR3 contains 13 residues. Per the germline V gene, CDR1 is SQVTM and CDR2 is ANQGSEA. DNA of the CDR3: TGCAGCGTTGAATGGTCTACTCGGGAGACCCAGTACTTC. This codes for CSVEWSTRETQYF.